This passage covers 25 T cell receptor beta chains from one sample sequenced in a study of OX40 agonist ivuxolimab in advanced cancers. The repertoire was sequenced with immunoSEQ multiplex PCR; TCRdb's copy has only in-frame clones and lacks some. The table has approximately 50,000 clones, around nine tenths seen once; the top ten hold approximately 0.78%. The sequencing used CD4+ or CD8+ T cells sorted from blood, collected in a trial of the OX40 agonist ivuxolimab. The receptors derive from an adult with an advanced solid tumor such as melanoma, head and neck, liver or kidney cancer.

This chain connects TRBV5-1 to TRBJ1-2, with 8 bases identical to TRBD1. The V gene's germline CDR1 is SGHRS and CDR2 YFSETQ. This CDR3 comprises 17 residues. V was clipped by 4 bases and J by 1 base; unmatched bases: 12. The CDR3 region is CASSIAQGAVGNYGYTF. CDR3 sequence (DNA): TGCGCCAGCAGCATCGCCCAGGGGGCGGTCGGTAACTATGGCTACACCTTC.

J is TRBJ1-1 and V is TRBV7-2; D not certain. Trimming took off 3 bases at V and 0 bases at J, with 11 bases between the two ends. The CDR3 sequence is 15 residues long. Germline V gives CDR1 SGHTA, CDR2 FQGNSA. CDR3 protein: CASSFAGSMNTEAFF. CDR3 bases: TGTGCCAGCAGCTTTGCCGGGTCCATGAACACTGAAGCTTTCTTT.

CDR3 in DNA: TGTGCCAGCTCAGGATCAGGAAGCACTGAAGCTTTCTTT. This translates into CASSGSGSTEAFF. The chain joins TRBV18 to TRBJ1-1; no clear D. Trimming shortened V by 5 bases and J by 4 bases, and 11 bases separated the two germline ends. Germline-derived CDR1 and CDR2 are KGHSH and LQKENI. The CDR3 consists of 13 residues. The whole variable domain, filled in from reference TRBV18 and TRBJ1-1, reads NAGVMQNPRHLVRRRGQEARLRCSPMKGHSHVYWYRQLPEEGLKFMVYLQKENIIDESGMPKERFSAEFPKEGPSILRIQQVVRGDSAAYFCASSGSGSTEAFFGQGTRLTVV.

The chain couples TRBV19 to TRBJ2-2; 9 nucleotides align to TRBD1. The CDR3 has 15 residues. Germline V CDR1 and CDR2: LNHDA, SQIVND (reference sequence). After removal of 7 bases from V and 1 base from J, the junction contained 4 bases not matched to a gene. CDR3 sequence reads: CASKRQGVNTGELFF. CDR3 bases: TGTGCCAGTAAACGACAGGGGGTGAACACCGGGGAGCTGTTTTTT.

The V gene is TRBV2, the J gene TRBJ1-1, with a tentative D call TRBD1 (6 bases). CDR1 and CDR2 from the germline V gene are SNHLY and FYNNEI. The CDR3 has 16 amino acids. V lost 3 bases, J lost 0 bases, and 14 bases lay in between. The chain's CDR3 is CASSDGGQGMNTEAFF. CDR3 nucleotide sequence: TGTGCCAGCAGTGACGGGGGGCAGGGCATGAACACTGAAGCTTTCTTT.

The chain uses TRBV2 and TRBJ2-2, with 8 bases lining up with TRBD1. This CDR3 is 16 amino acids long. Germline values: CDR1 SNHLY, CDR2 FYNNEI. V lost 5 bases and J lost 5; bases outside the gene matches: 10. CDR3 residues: CASSRGAGGSTGELFF. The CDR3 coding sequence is TGTGCCAGCAGTCGAGGGGCAGGGGGCTCGACCGGGGAGCTGTTTTTT.

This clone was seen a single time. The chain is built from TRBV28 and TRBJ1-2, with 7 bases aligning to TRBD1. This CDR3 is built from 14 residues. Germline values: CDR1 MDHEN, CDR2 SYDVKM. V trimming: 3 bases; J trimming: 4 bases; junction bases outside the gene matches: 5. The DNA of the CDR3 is TGTGCCAGCAGTTTGAAGGGGGCAGGCTATGGCTACACCTTC. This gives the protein CASSLKGAGYGYTF.

CDR3 bases: TGTGCCAGCAGTGAAGGGCTAGCGGGAGGGACAGATACGCAGTATTTT. It translates to CASSEGLAGGTDTQYF. This chain links TRBV2 with TRBJ2-3; 12 bases agree with TRBD2. Germline CDR1 and CDR2: SNHLY and FYNNEI. The V gene end was trimmed by 1 base and the J gene end by 3 bases; junction bases not matched to a gene: 2. This CDR3 is built from 16 residues.

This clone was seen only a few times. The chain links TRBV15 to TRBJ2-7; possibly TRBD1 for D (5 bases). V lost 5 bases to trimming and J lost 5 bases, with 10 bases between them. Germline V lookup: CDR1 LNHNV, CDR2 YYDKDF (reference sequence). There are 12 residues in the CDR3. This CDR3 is CATSYDSNEQYF. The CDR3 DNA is TGTGCCACCAGCTATGACAGCAACGAGCAGTACTTC.

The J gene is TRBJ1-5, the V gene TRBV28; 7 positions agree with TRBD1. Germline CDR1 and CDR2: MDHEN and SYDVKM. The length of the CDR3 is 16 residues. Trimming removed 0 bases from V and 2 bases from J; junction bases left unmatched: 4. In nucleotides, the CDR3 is TGTGCCAGCAGTTTATGGTCAGGGACAGGCAATCAGCCCCAGCATTTT. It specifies CASSLWSGTGNQPQHF.

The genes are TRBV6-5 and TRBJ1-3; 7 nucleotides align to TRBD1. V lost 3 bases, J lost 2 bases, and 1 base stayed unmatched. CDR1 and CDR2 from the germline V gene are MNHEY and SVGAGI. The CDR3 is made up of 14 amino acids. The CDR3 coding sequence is TGTGCCAGCAGTTATACAGGGGCTGGAAACACCATATATTTT. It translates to CASSYTGAGNTIYF.

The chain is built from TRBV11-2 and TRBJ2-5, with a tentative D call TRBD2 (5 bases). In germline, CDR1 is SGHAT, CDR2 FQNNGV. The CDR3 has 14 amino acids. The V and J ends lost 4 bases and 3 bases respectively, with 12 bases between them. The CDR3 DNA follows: TGTGCCAGCAGCTCCGTACGGGGTAAAGAGACCCAGTACTTC. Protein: CASSSVRGKETQYF.

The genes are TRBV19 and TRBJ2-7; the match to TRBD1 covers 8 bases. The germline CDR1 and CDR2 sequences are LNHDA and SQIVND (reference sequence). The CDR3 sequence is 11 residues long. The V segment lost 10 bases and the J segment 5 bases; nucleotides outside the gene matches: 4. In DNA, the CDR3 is TGTGCCACCAAGACAGGGGACGAGCAGTACTTC. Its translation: CATKTGDEQYF. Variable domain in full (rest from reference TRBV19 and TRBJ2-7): DGGITQSPKYLFRKEGQNVTLSCEQNLNHDAMYWYRQDPGQGLRLIYYSQIVNDFQKGDIAEGYSVSREKKESFPLTVTSAQKNPTAFYLCATKTGDEQYFGPGTRLTVT.

CDR3 sequence (DNA): TGTGCCAGCAGCTTAATAGGGCAGGGTGGTACTGAAGCTTTCTTT. This codes for CASSLIGQGGTEAFF. V gene TRBV5-5 combines with J gene TRBJ1-1; D may be TRBD1 (5 bases). The germline CDR1 and CDR2 sequences are SGHKS and YYEKEE (reference sequence). V shed 2 bases and J shed 5 bases, with 16 bases lying between them. This CDR3 region has 15 residues.

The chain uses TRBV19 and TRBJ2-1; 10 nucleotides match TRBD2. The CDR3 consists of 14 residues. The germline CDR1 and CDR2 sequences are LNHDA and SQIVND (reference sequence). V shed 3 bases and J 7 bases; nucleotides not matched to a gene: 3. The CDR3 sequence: CASSIQRGGNEQFF. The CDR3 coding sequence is TGTGCCAGTAGTATCCAGCGGGGGGGGAATGAGCAGTTCTTC. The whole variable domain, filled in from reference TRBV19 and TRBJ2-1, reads DGGITQSPKYLFRKEGQNVTLSCEQNLNHDAMYWYRQDPGQGLRLIYYSQIVNDFQKGDIAEGYSVSREKKESFPLTVTSAQKNPTAFYLCASSIQRGGNEQFFGPGTRLTVL.

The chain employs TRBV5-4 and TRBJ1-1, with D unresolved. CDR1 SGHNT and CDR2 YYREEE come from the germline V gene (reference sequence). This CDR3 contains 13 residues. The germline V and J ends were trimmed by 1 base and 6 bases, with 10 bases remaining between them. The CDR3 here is CASSLNIKSEAFF. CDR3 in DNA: TGTGCCAGCAGCTTGAACATAAAATCTGAAGCTTTCTTT.

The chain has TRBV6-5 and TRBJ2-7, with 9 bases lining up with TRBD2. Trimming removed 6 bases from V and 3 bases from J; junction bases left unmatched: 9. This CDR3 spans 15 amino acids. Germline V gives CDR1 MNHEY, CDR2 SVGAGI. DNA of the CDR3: TGTGCCAGCAGCCCAAGAAGGACTAGCGTCTACGAGCAGTACTTC. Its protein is CASSPRRTSVYEQYF.

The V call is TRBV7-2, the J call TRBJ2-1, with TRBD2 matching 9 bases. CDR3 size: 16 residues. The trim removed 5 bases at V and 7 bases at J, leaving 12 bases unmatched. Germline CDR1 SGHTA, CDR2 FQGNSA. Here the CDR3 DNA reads TGTGCCAGCAGCCTTTGGAGCGGGGGGTCGGGAAATGAGCAGTTCTTC. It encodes CASSLWSGGSGNEQFF. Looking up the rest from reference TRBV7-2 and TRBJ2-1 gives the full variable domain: GAGVSQSPSNKVTEKGKDVELRCDPISGHTALYWYRQSLGQGLEFLIYFQGNSAPDKSGLPSDRFSAERTGGSVSTLTIQRTQQEDSAVYLCASSLWSGGSGNEQFFGPGTRLTVL.

The CDR3: CASRDRTASNQPQHF. The CDR3 bases are TGTGCCAGTAGGGATCGGACGGCTAGCAATCAGCCCCAGCATTTT. The gene calls are TRBV19 and TRBJ1-5; D is unclear. Germline lookup yields CDR1 LNHDA and CDR2 SQIVND (reference sequence). The CDR3 runs 15 residues. V dropped 6 bases and J dropped 0 bases, with 12 bases sitting between them. The full variable domain, in which reference TRBV19 and TRBJ1-5 provide the parts outside the CDR3, is DGGITQSPKYLFRKEGQNVTLSCEQNLNHDAMYWYRQDPGQGLRLIYYSQIVNDFQKGDIAEGYSVSREKKESFPLTVTSAQKNPTAFYLCASRDRTASNQPQHFGDGTRLSIL.

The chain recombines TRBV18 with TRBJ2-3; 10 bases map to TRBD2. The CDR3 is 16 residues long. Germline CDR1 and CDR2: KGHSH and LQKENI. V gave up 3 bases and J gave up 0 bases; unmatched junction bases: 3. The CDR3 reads CASSPRTSGSTDTQYF. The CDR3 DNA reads TGTGCCAGCTCACCCCGGACTAGCGGCAGCACAGATACGCAGTATTTT.

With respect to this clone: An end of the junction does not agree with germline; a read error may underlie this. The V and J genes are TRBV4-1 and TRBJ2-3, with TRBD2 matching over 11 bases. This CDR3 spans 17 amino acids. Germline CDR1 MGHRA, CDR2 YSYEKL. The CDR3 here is CVSSQEGLAASTDTQYF. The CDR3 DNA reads TGCGTCAGCAGCCAAGAGGGACTAGCGGCTAGCACAGATACGCAGTATTTT.

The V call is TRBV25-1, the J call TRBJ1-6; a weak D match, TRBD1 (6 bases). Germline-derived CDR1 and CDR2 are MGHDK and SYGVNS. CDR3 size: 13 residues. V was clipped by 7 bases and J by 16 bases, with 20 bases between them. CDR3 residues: CASTPRRGGALHF. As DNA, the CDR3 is TGTGCCAGCACGCCCCGGAGGGGGGGCGCTCTCCACTTT.

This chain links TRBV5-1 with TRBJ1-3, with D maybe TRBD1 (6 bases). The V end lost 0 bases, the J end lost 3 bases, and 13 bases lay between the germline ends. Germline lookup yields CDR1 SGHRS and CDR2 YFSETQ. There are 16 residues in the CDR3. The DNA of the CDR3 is TGCGCCAGCAGCTTGGATACAGGGTTGGGTGGAAACACCATATATTTT. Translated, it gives CASSLDTGLGGNTIYF.

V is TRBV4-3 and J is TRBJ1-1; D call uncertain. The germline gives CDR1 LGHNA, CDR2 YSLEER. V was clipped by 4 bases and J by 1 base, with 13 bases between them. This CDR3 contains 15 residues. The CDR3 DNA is TGCGCCAGCAGCCTCCGGGCACGACAGAACACTGAAGCTTTCTTT. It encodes CASSLRARQNTEAFF.

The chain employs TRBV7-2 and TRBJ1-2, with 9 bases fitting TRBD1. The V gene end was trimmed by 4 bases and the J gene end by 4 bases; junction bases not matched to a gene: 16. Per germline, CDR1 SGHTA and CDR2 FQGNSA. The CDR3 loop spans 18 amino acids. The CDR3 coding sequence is TGTGCCAGCAGCTCCATAACCGGGACAGGGAAGGGCGGCTATGGCTACACCTTC. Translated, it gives CASSSITGTGKGGYGYTF.